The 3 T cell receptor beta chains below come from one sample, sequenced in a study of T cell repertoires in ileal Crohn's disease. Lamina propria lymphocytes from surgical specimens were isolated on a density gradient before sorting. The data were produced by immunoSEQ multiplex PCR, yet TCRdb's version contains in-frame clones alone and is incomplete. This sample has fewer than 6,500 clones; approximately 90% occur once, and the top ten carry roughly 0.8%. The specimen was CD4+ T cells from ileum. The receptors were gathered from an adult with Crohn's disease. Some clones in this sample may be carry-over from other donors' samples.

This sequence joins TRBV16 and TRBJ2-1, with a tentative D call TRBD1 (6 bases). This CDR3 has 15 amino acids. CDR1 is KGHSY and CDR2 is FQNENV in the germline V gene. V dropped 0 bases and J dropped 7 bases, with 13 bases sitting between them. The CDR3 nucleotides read TGTGCCAGCAGCCAATCGGGGGCGCCGGGGAATGAGCAGTTCTTC. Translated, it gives CASSQSGAPGNEQFF.

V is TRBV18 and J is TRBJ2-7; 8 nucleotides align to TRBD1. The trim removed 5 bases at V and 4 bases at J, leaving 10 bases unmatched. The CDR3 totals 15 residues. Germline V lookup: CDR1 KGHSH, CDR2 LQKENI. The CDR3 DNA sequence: TGTGCCAGCTCAGAATCTCAGGGGGCAGTTTACGAGCAGTACTTC. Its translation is CASSESQGAVYEQYF.

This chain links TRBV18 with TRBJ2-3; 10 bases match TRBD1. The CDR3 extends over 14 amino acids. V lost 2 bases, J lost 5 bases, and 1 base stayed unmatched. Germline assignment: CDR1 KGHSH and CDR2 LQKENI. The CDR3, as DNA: TGTGCCAGCTCACCAGGACAGGGGGGAGATACGCAGTATTTT. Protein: CASSPGQGGDTQYF.